This T cell receptor beta chain comes out of a study of T-cell reconstitution after alpha-beta-depleted transplantation in children. The CDR3 spans 11 residues. The V segment lost 10 bases and the J segment 5 bases; nucleotides outside the gene matches: 5. CDR1 is MDHEN and CDR2 is SYDVKM in the germline V gene. Only a few counts were recorded for this clonotype. Preparation of the TCRbeta library used unique molecular identifiers. From the PCR reads, TCRdb called clonotypes with MiXCR, one entry per CDR3 protein. The table has roughly 500,000 distinct CDR3 sequences, approximately 29% seen once. The sequence came from a human donor who donated a stem cell graft to a child with aplastic anemia. Material: PBMCs from the stem cell graft donor, obtained from the stem cell graft. The chain is built from TRBV28 and TRBJ2-7, with 7 nucleotides matching TRBD1. The CDR3 coding sequence is TGTGCCATCAGAGGGACAGACGAGCAGTACTTC. Its protein product is CAIRGTDEQYF.